This T cell receptor (beta chain) is drawn from a study of monozygotic twins with inflammatory bowel disease. Germline loops: CDR1 MDHEN, CDR2 SYDVKM. The CDR3 loop spans 13 amino acids. From its re-call of the 5' RACE reads, TCRdb lists each CDR3 protein once, without DNA. Its table records approximately 400,000 distinct CDR3 sequences. The sample taken for sequencing was blood. The rearrangement uses TRBV28 and TRBJ2-7. The sequence was obtained from a human donor with ulcerative colitis or Crohn's disease, or a healthy co-twin of an affected twin (not recorded which). The CDR3: CASRPGTTYEQYF.